The sequence of this TCR beta chain was determined in a study of long-term antiretroviral therapy in people with HIV. As for this clone: Antigen: not known.

Study-level results: The study found that diversity rose after ART but stayed below transplant donor controls.

The immunoSEQ assay was v3.0, run at survey level. Produced via immunoSEQ multiplex PCR; TCRdb's table is partial and in-frame only. The sample holds more than 25,000 clones, 95% to 98% seen once. CDR1 is SGHDT, CDR2 YYEEEE, per germline. The CDR3 spans 12 residues. V was cut by 3 bases and J by 3 bases, with 7 bases left in between. The rearrangement uses TRBV5-6 and TRBJ2-7; D call uncertain. The sequenced sample was unsorted PBMCs, obtained 7.6 years after starting antiretroviral therapy. This receptor was taken from a man aged 25-45 years with HIV. The DNA for the CDR3 is TGTGCCAGCAGCTCATCTTACTACGAGCAGTACTTC. Amino acid sequence: CASSSSYYEQYF.